These T cell receptor beta chains were read from a single sample in a study of T cell responses to AZD1222 COVID-19 vaccine. Assay used: immunoSEQ multiplex PCR; TCRdb lists only in-frame clones, some missing. The data show 120,000 to 150,000 clones, roughly 93% seen once. Sequencing was performed on peripheral blood, taken 28 days after the second AZD1222 dose. The receptors here all came from an adult who received the AZD1222 COVID-19 vaccine. CDR3s include the opening cysteine and the closing phenylalanine or tryptophan. The D gene is left open where the match is weak.

v_gene: TRBV6-6
d_gene: .
j_gene: TRBJ1-2
CDR3aa: CASSYSTALTNYGYTF
CDR3nt: TGTGCCAGCAGTTACTCTACAGCTCTAACTAACTATGGCTACACCTTC

v_gene: TRBV27
d_gene: .
j_gene: TRBJ1-4
CDR3aa: CASSLRGRTNEKLFF
CDR3nt: TGTGCCAGCAGTCTACGTGGGAGGACTAATGAAAAACTGTTTTTT

v_gene: TRBV9
d_gene: TRBD1
j_gene: TRBJ1-3
CDR3aa: CASSAQPTGAGNTIYF
CDR3nt: TGTGCCAGCAGCGCCCAACCGACAGGGGCTGGAAACACCATATATTTT

v_gene: TRBV5-1
d_gene: .
j_gene: TRBJ2-1
CDR3aa: CASGGRQAYNEQFF
CDR3nt: TGCGCCAGCGGGGGGCGGCAGGCCTACAATGAGCAGTTCTTC

v_gene: TRBV9
d_gene: .
j_gene: TRBJ2-5
CDR3aa: CASSVRDAETQYF
CDR3nt: TGTGCCAGCAGCGTCCGGGACGCAGAGACCCAGTACTTC

v_gene: TRBV6-5
d_gene: TRBD1
j_gene: TRBJ2-5
CDR3aa: CASSYSGTGVGETQYF
CDR3nt: TGTGCCAGCAGTTACTCCGGGACAGGGGTTGGAGAGACCCAGTACTTC

v_gene: TRBV5-1
d_gene: .
j_gene: TRBJ2-1
CDR3aa: CASSPVSPSSYNEQFF
CDR3nt: TGCGCCAGCAGCCCGGTGTCCCCGAGCTCCTACAATGAGCAGTTCTTC

v_gene: TRBV19
d_gene: .
j_gene: TRBJ1-4
CDR3aa: CASRLGQTITNEKLFF
CDR3nt: TGTGCCAGTAGACTTGGACAGACAATAACTAATGAAAAACTGTTTTTT

v_gene: TRBV5-6
d_gene: .
j_gene: TRBJ1-2
CDR3aa: CASSLGGGNYGYTF
CDR3nt: TGTGCCAGCAGCTTGGGGGGCGGAAACTATGGCTACACCTTC

v_gene: TRBV7-8
d_gene: .
j_gene: TRBJ2-5
CDR3aa: CASSFVAGETQYF
CDR3nt: TGTGCCAGCAGCTTCGTCGCTGGGGAGACCCAGTACTTC

v_gene: TRBV27
d_gene: .
j_gene: TRBJ1-3
CDR3aa: CASRSGERNTIYF
CDR3nt: TGTGCCAGCAGGTCCGGGGAAAGAAACACCATATATTTT

v_gene: TRBV5-1
d_gene: .
j_gene: TRBJ1-2
CDR3aa: CASSLAPDGVGNYGYTF
CDR3nt: TGCGCCAGCAGCTTGGCCCCCGACGGGGTTGGTAACTATGGCTACACCTTC

v_gene: TRBV6-5
d_gene: .
j_gene: TRBJ1-1
CDR3aa: CASSYGGSGTEAFF
CDR3nt: TGTGCCAGCAGTTACGGGGGGTCGGGCACTGAAGCTTTCTTT